The clone carrying this T cell receptor beta chain has a handful of counts. Its antigen remains unknown. These data come from a study of post-analysis software for immune sequencing data. Looking at the study overall: The study covered relapsing-remitting, secondary progressive and progressive-relapsing courses of multiple sclerosis.

Notes on the study in general: Multiple sclerosis was associated with a significant reduction in normalized Chao1 diversity relative to controls. F measure grouped same-batch samples tightly together. The five TRBV segments detected at higher frequency in patients than in controls included TRBV5-6, TRBV5-1 and TRBV20-1.

V lost 7 bases, J lost 2 bases, and 18 bases lay in between. This CDR3 is built from 15 residues. Presence of unique molecular identifiers characterized the TCR beta cDNA libraries. T cells numbering roughly 0.95 to 10 million yielded roughly 500,000 cDNA molecules. One entry per CDR3 protein, called by TCRdb with MiXCR from the PCR reads. Of hundreds of thousands of distinct CDR3 sequences in the sample, about 32% are singletons; the top ten hold 0.55% to 0.65%. The V and J genes are TRBV6-7 and TRBJ2-7; D might be TRBD2 (6 bases). TRBV6-7 is noted as an ORF with a role that remains uncertain. What was sequenced was blood. This TCR was recovered from a girl aged 10 to 17 with multiple sclerosis. The chain's CDR3 is CASTRDSGLPYEQYF. The DNA of the CDR3 is TGTGCCAGCACCAGAGACAGCGGACTACCCTACGAGCAGTACTTC.